The sequence of this TCR beta chain was determined in a study of PD-1 blockade in classical Hodgkin lymphoma. Each patient's relapse followed autologous stem cell transplantation, and brentuximab vedotin exposure varied. Here immunoSEQ multiplex PCR was the method, and the copy in TCRdb shows in-frame clones only, minus some. This sample carries approximately 99,000 clones, 80% to 90% of them seen once, and the ten largest clones take about 20%. Germline V gene lookup returns CDR1 MNHEY and CDR2 SVGAGI. CDR3 length equals 15 residues. The V end lost 10 bases, the J end lost 3 bases, and 18 bases lay between the germline ends.

The chain recombines TRBV6-5 with TRBJ2-2, with a weak D call TRBD2 (5 bases). The specimen was peripheral blood mononuclear cells (PBMCs), collected before the second cycle of nivolumab. The receptor was derived from a human donor with classical Hodgkin lymphoma. The CDR3 here is CATSGRRAYTGELFF. The CDR3 nucleotides are TGTGCCACGAGTGGTCGGCGGGCCTACACCGGGGAGCTGTTTTTT.